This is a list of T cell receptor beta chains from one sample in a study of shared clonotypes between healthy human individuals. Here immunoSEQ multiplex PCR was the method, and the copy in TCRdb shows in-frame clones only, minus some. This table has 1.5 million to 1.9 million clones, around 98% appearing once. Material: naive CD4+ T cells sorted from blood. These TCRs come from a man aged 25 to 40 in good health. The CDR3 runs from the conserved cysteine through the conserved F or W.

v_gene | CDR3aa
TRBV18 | CASSPVAGQSTDTQYF
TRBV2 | CASSELRGLYNEQFF
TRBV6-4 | CASTESASGRVLSYEQYF
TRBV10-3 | CAITENDRGLNTEAFF
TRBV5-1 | CASSFGGEETQYF
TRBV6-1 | CASSEFAAGIYEQYF
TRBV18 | CASSPGLADYEQYF
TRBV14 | CASSQVGGETQYF
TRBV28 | CASSDTAGVNDEQYF
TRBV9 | CASSVGQAPQYEQYF
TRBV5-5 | CASSIQGASYEQYF
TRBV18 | CASSPGAIGQPQHF
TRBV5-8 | CASESWTVNTGELFF
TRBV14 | CASSHFMGAGRLNTEAFF
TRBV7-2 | CASTSSGGGRSYNEQFF
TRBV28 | CASSLDETQPQHF
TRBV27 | CASSPRTGAHYGYTF
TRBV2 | CASSPGQGGNQPQHF
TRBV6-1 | CASSRDGNTEAFF
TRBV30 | CAWSGPPGTRGFEDTQYF
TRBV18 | CASSPLAGTDTQYF
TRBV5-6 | CASSLVPKNTEAFF
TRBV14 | CASSHTGVKLFF
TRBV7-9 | CASSQAPDNEQFF
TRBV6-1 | CASRGEGLGTEAFF
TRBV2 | CASKVADTQYF
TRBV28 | CASRKPQGFSYEQYF
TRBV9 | CASSVGSVMYEQYF
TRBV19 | CASSFSGAVYNEQFF
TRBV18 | CASSTNSGSYEQYF
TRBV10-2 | CASRELPTGAYEQYF
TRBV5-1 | CASSPTGLAGAEQYF
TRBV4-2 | CASSLRLAEAYNEQFF
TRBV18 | CASSPAGAANYGYTF
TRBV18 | CASSPFVQGNYGYTF
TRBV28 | CASIPGDHYEQYF
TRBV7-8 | CASRGQGESGNTIYF
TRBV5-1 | CASSLDGTTNEKLFF
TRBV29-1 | CSVRDSSNTGELFF
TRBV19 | CASTREVSTNEKLFF
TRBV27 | CASSEKTGDEQFF
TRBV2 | CASRMTGVTSGANVLTF
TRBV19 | CASSIARQGHYEQYF
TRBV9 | CASSVLAGGPPDTGELFF
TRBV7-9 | CASSLGDGYGYTF
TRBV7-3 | CASSLYPTSSLFPNNEQFF
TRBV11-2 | CASSRSTDTQYF
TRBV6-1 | CASSVHGISNQPQHF
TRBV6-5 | CASSYSGRSYEQYF
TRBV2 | CASSESTGGTKNIQYF
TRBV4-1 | CASSRLGRTANTGELFF
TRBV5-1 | CASSYNEGTEAFF
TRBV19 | CASSNLVREVAFF
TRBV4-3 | CASSQATTGNYGYTF
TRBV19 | CASAGPYTGELFF
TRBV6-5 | CASIAGPTDTQYF
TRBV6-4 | CASSPLNRGRRQPQHF
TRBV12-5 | CASGMQQGSTEAFF
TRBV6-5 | CASTLAGADTQYF
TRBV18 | CASSRDLINGELFF